The 15 T cell receptor beta chains given below trace back to one sample, sequenced in a study of shared clonotypes between healthy human individuals. Data came from immunoSEQ multiplex PCR; TCRdb stores just in-frame clones and leaves some out. The repertoire holds about 2.1 million clones, with approximately 92% as singletons. Terminally differentiated effector memory CD45RA+ cells were left out of the naive CD8 fraction, which was CD45RO-negative and positively selected for CCR7. What was sequenced was naive CD8+ T cells from PBMCs. These receptors all come from a man younger than 35 in good health. Some clones in this sample may be carry-over from other donors' samples.

As concerns this clone: This CDR3 is also generated by other DNA sequences in the sample. This sequence joins TRBV4-3 and TRBJ2-1; possible D gene TRBD2, 5 bases. CDR1 and CDR2 from the germline V gene are LGHNA and YSLEER. The CDR3 spans 12 residues. Trimming removed 2 bases at V and 6 bases at J, with 5 bases between. The chain's CDR3 is CASSQSGNEQFF. For the CDR3, the DNA is TGCGCCAGCAGCCAAAGCGGCAATGAGCAGTTCTTC.

The V call is TRBV4-3, the J call TRBJ2-1; D call uncertain. Trimming cost V 4 bases and J 0 bases, with 13 bases left between them. The CDR3 is 16 amino acids. Per germline, CDR1 LGHNA and CDR2 YSLEER. CDR3 region: CASSLEGLSSYNEQFF. CDR3 in DNA: TGCGCCAGCAGCCTCGAAGGCCTAAGCTCCTACAATGAGCAGTTCTTC.

CDR3 sequence reads: CASKQDEYGYTF. The CDR3 region has the DNA TGCGCCAGTAAACAAGATGAGTATGGCTACACCTTC. The rearrangement uses TRBV5-1 and TRBJ1-2; the D is unclear. V lost 8 bases, J lost 5 bases, and 13 bases lay in between. The CDR3 runs 12 residues. Germline CDR1 reads SGHRS; CDR2 reads YFSETQ.

This chain links TRBV29-1 with TRBJ2-5, with 9 bases fitting TRBD1. J was trimmed by 3 bases and V by 1 base; bases with no gene match: 18. The CDR3 consists of 19 residues. Germline V gives CDR1 SQVTM, CDR2 ANQGSEA. The CDR3 spells CSVEAVDRGGKLSEETQYF. CDR3 DNA: TGCAGCGTTGAAGCCGTGGACAGGGGCGGGAAATTATCGGAAGAGACCCAGTACTTC.

Points on this clone: Because it lacks the conserved phenylalanine or tryptophan at the end, this CDR3 is likely a read error. Because the CDR3's place on the DNA is in doubt, the DNA is left out and the CDR3 is given as listed by TCRdb. V is TRBV7-9 and J is TRBJ1-1; TRBD1 was called by the table and not checked on the DNA. The CDR3 has 10 residues if both end residues are counted. Looked up from germline, CDR1 is SEHNR and CDR2 is FQNEAQ (reference sequence). This CDR3 reads CASSSIGQIL.

J is TRBJ1-2 and V is TRBV6-4; D gene unclear. This CDR3 region has 14 residues. The V gene's germline CDR1 is MRHNA and CDR2 SNTAGT. The V and J ends lost 2 bases and 8 bases respectively, with 15 bases between them. CDR3 sequence: CASSDGSLSEGYTF. The CDR3 DNA reads as TGTGCCAGCAGTGACGGCAGCCTCTCGGAAGGCTACACCTTC.

The chain carries TRBV9 and TRBJ1-3; D is uncertain. In germline, CDR1 is SGDLS, CDR2 YYNGEE. V was trimmed by 2 bases and J by 0 bases, leaving 9 bases between them. The CDR3 length is 15 residues. As DNA, the CDR3 is TGTGCCAGCAGCGTTGACGGCTTCTCTGGAAACACCATATATTTT. Encoded protein: CASSVDGFSGNTIYF.

About this clone: The same CDR3 is also encoded by other DNA sequences in this sample. This chain uses TRBV10-3 with TRBJ2-1, with D hard to call. V dropped 2 bases and J dropped 7 bases, with 9 bases sitting between them. The CDR3 covers 13 residues. The germline CDR1 and CDR2 sequences are ENHRY and SYGVKD. CDR3 DNA: TGTGCCATCAGTGAGCCGGGTGCGAATGAGCAGTTCTTC. Encoded protein: CAISEPGANEQFF.

This rearrangement joins TRBV27 to TRBJ2-7; D might be TRBD1 (5 bases). V was cut by 5 bases and J by 6 bases, with 14 bases left in between. The length of the CDR3 is 13 residues. Germline CDR1 and CDR2: MNHEY and SMNVEV (reference sequence). CDR3 in DNA: TGTGCCAGCAGTAAGGGGCCAATTCCCGAGCAGTACTTC. This gives the protein CASSKGPIPEQYF.

The J gene is TRBJ2-1, the V gene TRBV30; D uncertain. The V end was cut by 2 bases, the J end by 6 bases, with 5 bases between. The CDR3 length is 11 residues. Germline V gene lookup returns CDR1 GTSNPN and CDR2 SVGIG (reference sequence). DNA of the CDR3: TGTGCCTGGAGTCATGGCAATGAGCAGTTCTTC. This encodes CAWSHGNEQFF.

The V gene is TRBV19, the J gene TRBJ1-5, with D possibly being TRBD1 (6 bases). V was shortened by 4 bases and J by 3 bases, with 13 bases between the two germline ends. The CDR3 loop spans 15 amino acids. Germline assignment: CDR1 LNHDA and CDR2 SQIVND (reference sequence). The CDR3 DNA reads TGTGCCAGTAGTACCCTACAGGGTTACAATCAGCCCCAGCATTTT. Encoded protein: CASSTLQGYNQPQHF.

The chain employs TRBV7-8 and TRBJ1-1; D is perhaps TRBD1 (6 bases). Germline CDR1 and CDR2: SGHVS and FQNEAQ. This CDR3 has 17 residues. V lost 5 bases to trimming and J lost 1 base, with 20 bases between them. CDR3 residues: CASSPSTPGHQNTEAFF. In DNA, the CDR3 is TGTGCCAGCAGCCCCTCCACTCCGGGACACCAGAACACTGAAGCTTTCTTT.

This clone has a single count. This chain connects TRBV11-2 to TRBJ2-7, with a weak D call TRBD2 (7 bases). Per germline, CDR1 SGHAT and CDR2 FQNNGV. CDR3 size: 19 residues. V lost 3 bases and J lost 3, with 27 bases in between. The CDR3 spells CASSLGGTPNKGVHYEQYF. CDR3 DNA: TGTGCCAGCAGCTTGGGGGGGACACCTAATAAAGGGGTACACTACGAGCAGTACTTC.

Note on this clone: The same CDR3 is also encoded by other DNA sequences in this sample. This chain's CDR3 is CASSLSGGTQYF. As DNA, the CDR3 is TGTGCCAGCAGTTTATCGGGCGGTACGCAGTATTTT. The chain is built from TRBV27 and TRBJ2-3; D gene ambiguous. This CDR3 spans 12 amino acids. Trimming pared 0 bases from V and 8 bases from J, leaving 6 bases between. The germline gives CDR1 MNHEY, CDR2 SMNVEV (reference sequence).

This clone is a singleton in its sample. V gene TRBV6-6 combines with J gene TRBJ2-7; 10 positions agree with TRBD2. The CDR3 totals 13 residues. Germline loops: CDR1 MNHNY, CDR2 SVGAGI (reference sequence). V lost 7 bases to trimming and J lost 7 bases; unmatched junction nucleotides: 7. The DNA for the CDR3 is TGTGCCAGCATTGTGTCTAGCGGGAGTGAGCAGTACTTC. As protein: CASIVSSGSEQYF.